This TCR beta chain was recovered during a study of T cells in Graves' hyperthyroidism and ophthalmopathy. Findings of the study overall: Most clonotypes that expanded in the thyroid above 0.001 also showed up in blood.

This CDR3 is 14 amino acids long. The V gene's germline CDR1 is SGHDT and CDR2 YYEEEE. With 1 base removed from V and 5 bases from J, the gap between germline ends came to 10 bases. Amplified regions were TCR beta CDR3 sequences from RNA transcripts. The HTBI set primed first-round TCR CDR3 RT-PCR. TCRdb re-called the multiplex PCR reads through MiXCR, storing one row per CDR3 protein. The sample contains more than 650,000 distinct CDR3 sequences, around 15% of which appear only once. Newly diagnosed hyperthyroidism, duration under 2 months, in patients aged 18 to 65. This clonotype was seen more than once but under ten times. Its antigen is as yet unknown.

The source material was blood. This receptor was obtained from a woman under 30 with Graves' hyperthyroidism. The chain is built from TRBV5-6 and TRBJ1-5; D uncertain. CDR3 protein: CASSLWSGYQPQHF. As DNA, the CDR3 is TGTGCCAGCAGCTTGTGGTCGGGGTATCAGCCCCAGCATTTT.